The clone carrying this T cell receptor beta chain was seen more than once but under ten times. Its antigen remains unknown. Produced via immunoSEQ multiplex PCR; TCRdb's table is partial and in-frame only. This table has over 90,000 clones, 90% to 95% appearing once. The V and J ends lost 5 bases and 3 bases, in that order; junction bases with no gene match: 9. CDR1 SGHAT and CDR2 FQNNGV come from the germline V gene. CDR3 length: 16 residues. These data come from a study of graft-versus-host responses after intestinal transplantation. The study's findings and limits: Declines in HvG clones occurring early post-transplant were associated with peak circulating GvH clone levels.

The sequencing used unstimulated CD4+ T cells sorted from spleen or lymph node cells, collected before transplant. The chain carries TRBV11-2 and TRBJ2-7; 11 bases match TRBD2. The clonotype was recovered from a human donor who was the organ donor for an intestinal transplant. The CDR3 region is CASSLQIAGGNYEQYF. The CDR3 bases are TGTGCCAGCAGCCTACAGATAGCGGGGGGGAACTACGAGCAGTACTTC.